This is a list of T cell receptor beta chains from one sample in a study of blood T cell repertoires in COVID-19. Measured with immunoSEQ multiplex PCR; TCRdb has only the in-frame clones, and not every one. The sample contains about 36,000 clones, approximately 86% of which appear only once. Sequencing input: peripheral blood. The receptors here all came from a man in his 60s with acute or convalescent COVID-19. The CDR3 runs from the conserved cysteine through the conserved F or W. Fields, in order: D gene, J gene, V gene, CDR3 DNA, CDR3 protein. A D gene is named only where the DNA matches it firmly.

d_call: .
j_call: TRBJ2-1
v_call: TRBV5-1
cdr3_nt: TGCGCCAGCAGCTTAGACGGGAGTTGGAATGAGCAGTTCTTC
cdr3_aa: CASSLDGSWNEQFF

d_call: TRBD1
j_call: TRBJ1-4
v_call: TRBV7-9
cdr3_nt: TGTGCCAGCAGCTGGGGACAGGGCGCGGAAAAACTGTTTTTT
cdr3_aa: CASSWGQGAEKLFF

d_call: .
j_call: TRBJ1-3
v_call: TRBV6-2/TRBV6-3
cdr3_nt: TGTGCCAGCAGCAGAACCGGTTACTCTGGAAACACCATATATTTT
cdr3_aa: CASSRTGYSGNTIYF

d_call: .
j_call: TRBJ2-7
v_call: TRBV27
cdr3_nt: TGTGCCAGCAGTTTCTTGGGGCCCACCTACGAGCAGTACTTC
cdr3_aa: CASSFLGPTYEQYF

d_call: .
j_call: TRBJ1-5
v_call: TRBV4-1
cdr3_nt: TGCGCCAGCAGCCCGTCCAGACAGAGCAATCAGCCCCAGCATTTT
cdr3_aa: CASSPSRQSNQPQHF

d_call: TRBD2
j_call: TRBJ2-1
v_call: TRBV5-1
cdr3_nt: TGCGCCAGCAGCTTGGACATTTTGGCTAGCGGGCCATACAATGAGCAGTTCTTC
cdr3_aa: CASSLDILASGPYNEQFF

d_call: .
j_call: TRBJ2-7
v_call: TRBV28
cdr3_nt: TGTGCCAGCACTAACCAGGGCAGTCCCTACGAGCAGTACTTC
cdr3_aa: CASTNQGSPYEQYF

d_call: .
j_call: TRBJ2-1
v_call: TRBV19
cdr3_nt: TGTGCCAGTAGTATCTCCGGCGGGGTTTACGGCTCCTACAATGAGCAGTTCTTC
cdr3_aa: CASSISGGVYGSYNEQFF

d_call: TRBD1
j_call: TRBJ2-2
v_call: TRBV5-1
cdr3_nt: TGCGCCAGCAGCCTGCCGACAGGGAGCACCGGGGAGCTGTTTTTT
cdr3_aa: CASSLPTGSTGELFF

d_call: TRBD2
j_call: TRBJ2-3
v_call: TRBV5-1
cdr3_nt: TGCGCCAGCAGCTTGGTGACTAGCGGGAGGGACACAGATACGCAGTATTTT
cdr3_aa: CASSLVTSGRDTDTQYF

d_call: TRBD2
j_call: TRBJ2-3
v_call: TRBV24-1
cdr3_nt: TGTGCCACCAGTGATTTAGCTAGCGGGAGGCCAGGCACAGATACGCAGTATTTT
cdr3_aa: CATSDLASGRPGTDTQYF